The 14 T cell receptor beta chains below come from one sample, sequenced in a study of cytomegalovirus exposure and HLA in healthy donors (dated by TCRdb to between 2016 and 2019). Library creation used the immunoSEQ multiplex PCR assay. For the multiplex PCR, a mixture combining 60 forward primers for TCR Vbeta segments and 13 reverse primers for TCR Jbeta segments was used. TCRdb re-hosts the immuneACCESS table, in-frame sequences only. Its copies lack some clones; in the studies checked, an unresolved V gene accounts for under half of them, and the cause for the rest is not known. The sample includes fewer than 250,000 clones, with around 80% observed a single time. The ten largest clonotypes hold less than 2% of the sample. Input material: PBMCs. These receptor sequences come from a man aged 18-30 years in good health and CMV-seronegative.

This clone appeared a few times. The chain uses TRBV4-3 and TRBJ2-3; possibly TRBD2 for D (6 bases). Germline V gene sequence: CDR1 LGHNA, CDR2 YSLEER. This CDR3 is built from 15 residues. Trimming removed 2 bases at V and 2 bases at J, with 11 bases between. The CDR3: CASSQTGTATDTQYF. In DNA, the CDR3 is TGCGCCAGCAGCCAAACTGGGACTGCCACAGATACGCAGTATTTT.

The chain carries TRBV5-6 and TRBJ2-1, with 14 bases fitting TRBD2. The CDR3 contains 18 residues. Germline CDR1 and CDR2: SGHDT and YYEEEE. V shed 3 bases and J 3 bases; nucleotides not matched to a gene: 8. CDR3 nucleotides: TGTGCCAGCAGCTCCGGAGGGACTAGCGGGAGACGCTACAATGAGCAGTTCTTC. This codes for CASSSGGTSGRRYNEQFF.

This clone turned up a few times. The gene calls are TRBV28 and TRBJ2-5, with 9 bases that match TRBD2. The better agreement between TRBJ2-7 and the DNA end casts doubt on the J call. Per germline, CDR1 MDHEN and CDR2 SYDVKM. The CDR3 runs to 13 residues. The CDR3 DNA reads as TGTGCCAGCAGCGGGACTAGCTTGTACGAGCAGTACTTC. This sequence encodes CASSGTSLYEQYF.

V and J are TRBV12-5 and TRBJ2-1, with 8 nucleotides matching TRBD2. This CDR3 has 15 amino acids. The ends lost 7 bases at V and 7 bases at J; junction bases unmatched: 12. From germline, CDR1 is LGHNT and CDR2 FRNRAP. CDR3 sequence: CASVPDRGGRNEQFF. The CDR3 nucleotides are TGTGCTAGTGTCCCCGACCGCGGGGGGCGGAATGAGCAGTTCTTC.

The chain is built from TRBV29-1 and TRBJ1-1, with no clear D. The CDR3 runs 13 residues. Germline CDR1 SQVTM, CDR2 ANQGSEA. V lost 4 bases to trimming and J lost 0 bases, with 9 bases between them. The CDR3 sequence: CSVVSQVNTEAFF. The CDR3 nucleotides are TGCAGCGTTGTCTCTCAGGTGAACACTGAAGCTTTCTTT.

V gene TRBV7-8 combines with J gene TRBJ2-5; the match to TRBD2 covers 8 bases. Unmatched junction bases numbered 6, after V lost 1 base and J lost 11 bases. This CDR3 region has 13 residues. Germline V gene lookup returns CDR1 SGHVS and CDR2 FQNEAQ. CDR3 loop: CASSLDAGREQYF. CDR3 in DNA: TGTGCCAGCAGCTTAGATGCCGGGAGGGAGCAGTACTTC.

This sequence joins TRBV27 and TRBJ2-2, with 10 bases identical to TRBD1. CDR1 and CDR2 (germline): MNHEY, SMNVEV (reference sequence). The CDR3 consists of 17 residues. V shed 4 bases and J 7 bases; nucleotides not matched to a gene: 12. CDR3 DNA sequence: TGTGCCAGCAGTTACCACTTTGACAGGGGGCGGGTCGGGGAGCTGTTTTTT. Translated, it gives CASSYHFDRGRVGELFF.

This rearrangement joins TRBV23-1 to TRBJ1-1; no firm D call. TRBV23-1 belongs to the ORF category, with a function that is uncertain. This CDR3 is 16 amino acids long. V was clipped by 3 bases and J by 0 bases, with 14 bases between them. The CDR3 coding sequence is TGCGCCAGCAGTCATGAGACATCCCCCATGAACACTGAAGCTTTCTTT. Amino acids: CASSHETSPMNTEAFF.

The chain carries TRBV15 and TRBJ2-4; maybe TRBD2 (7 bases). Trimming removed 1 base at V and 0 bases at J, with 10 bases between. The CDR3 contains 16 residues. Germline V gene sequence: CDR1 LNHNV, CDR2 YYDKDF (reference sequence). The CDR3: CATSRGGGVAKNIQYF. The CDR3 DNA reads TGTGCCACCAGCAGAGGGGGGGGCGTAGCCAAAAACATTCAGTACTTC.

The table lists this clone with a few counts. The rearrangement joins TRBV6-6 to TRBJ2-4; 7 bases map to TRBD1. CDR3 length: 16 amino acids. Germline lookup yields CDR1 MNHNY and CDR2 SVGAGI (reference sequence). Germline trimming cut 1 base from V and 3 bases from J; bases unmatched to any gene: 6. CDR3 nucleotides: TGTGCCAGCAGTTACTTGCCGGGGACAGACAAAAACATTCAGTACTTC. Translated, it gives CASSYLPGTDKNIQYF.

V gene TRBV6-5 combines with J gene TRBJ1-2; TRBD1 might be the D (5 bases). The length of the CDR3 is 15 residues. The V and J ends lost 2 bases and 6 bases respectively, with 16 bases between them. Per germline, CDR1 MNHEY and CDR2 SVGAGI. CDR3: CASSYGDSLLNGYTF. CDR3 nucleotides: TGTGCCAGCAGTTACGGTGACAGCCTCCTGAATGGCTACACCTTC.

V is TRBV30 and J is TRBJ2-1; 11 nucleotides line up with TRBD2. The CDR3 runs to 14 residues. Per germline, CDR1 GTSNPN and CDR2 SVGIG (reference sequence). V lost 4 bases and J lost 4; bases outside the gene matches: 3. The CDR3 bases are TGTGCCTGGACCGGGACTAGCGGATACAATGAGCAGTTCTTC. Translating it yields CAWTGTSGYNEQFF. Complete variable domain (other parts from reference TRBV30 and TRBJ2-1): SQTIHQWPATLVQPVGSPLSLECTVEGTSNPNLYWYRQAAGRGLQLLFYSVGIGQISSEVPQNLSASRPQDRQFILSSKKLLLSDSGFYLCAWTGTSGYNEQFFGPGTRLTVL.

The V and J genes are TRBV6-1 and TRBJ1-2; 7 bases are a match to TRBD1. Germline assignment: CDR1 MNHNS and CDR2 SASEGT. The V and J ends lost 0 bases and 2 bases, in that order; junction bases with no gene match: 9. This CDR3 contains 17 residues. The CDR3 bases are TGTGCCAGCAGTGAAGCGCTTCACAGGGGTCGGAACTATGGCTACACCTTC. It is translated as CASSEALHRGRNYGYTF.

The chain is built from TRBV9 and TRBJ2-7, with 11 nucleotides matching TRBD2. V shed 0 bases and J 7 bases; nucleotides not matched to a gene: 3. There are 14 residues in the CDR3. Per germline, CDR1 SGDLS and CDR2 YYNGEE. The CDR3 region is CASSVEGLAEEQYF. The CDR3 bases are TGTGCCAGCAGCGTAGAGGGACTAGCGGAAGAGCAGTACTTC.